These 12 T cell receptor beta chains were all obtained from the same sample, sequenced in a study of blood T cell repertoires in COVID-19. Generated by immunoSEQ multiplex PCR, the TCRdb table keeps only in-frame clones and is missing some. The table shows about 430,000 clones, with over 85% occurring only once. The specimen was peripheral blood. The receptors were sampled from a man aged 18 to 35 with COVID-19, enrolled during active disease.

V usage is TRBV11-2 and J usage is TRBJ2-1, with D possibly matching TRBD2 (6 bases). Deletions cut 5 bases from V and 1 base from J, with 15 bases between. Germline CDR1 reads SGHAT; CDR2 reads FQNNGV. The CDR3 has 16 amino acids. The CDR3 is CASSPTRRGSYNEQFF. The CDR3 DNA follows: TGTGCCAGCAGCCCTACCAGGCGGGGATCCTACAATGAGCAGTTCTTC. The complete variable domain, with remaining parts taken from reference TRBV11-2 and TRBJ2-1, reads EAGVAQSPRYKIIEKRQSVAFWCNPISGHATLYWYQQILGQGPKLLIQFQNNGVVDDSQLPKDRFSAERLKGVDSTLKIQPAKLEDSAVYLCASSPTRRGSYNEQFFGPGTRLTVL.

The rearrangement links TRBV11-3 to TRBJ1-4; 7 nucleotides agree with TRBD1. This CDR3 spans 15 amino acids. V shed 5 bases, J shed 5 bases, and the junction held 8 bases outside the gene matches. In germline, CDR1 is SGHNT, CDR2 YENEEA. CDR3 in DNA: TGTGCCAGCAGCGACAGGGAGAGGGGAAATGAAAAACTGTTTTTT. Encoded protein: CASSDRERGNEKLFF. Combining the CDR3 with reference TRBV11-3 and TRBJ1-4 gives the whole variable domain EAGVVQSPRYKIIEKKQPVAFWCNPISGHNTLYWYLQNLGQGPELLIRYENEEAVDDSQLPKDRFSAERLKGVDSTLKIQPAELGDSAVYLCASSDRERGNEKLFFGSGTQLSVL.

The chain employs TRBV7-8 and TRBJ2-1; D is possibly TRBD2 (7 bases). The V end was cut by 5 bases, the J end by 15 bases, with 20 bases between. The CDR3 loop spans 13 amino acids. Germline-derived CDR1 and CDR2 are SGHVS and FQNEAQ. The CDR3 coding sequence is TGTGCCAGCAGCCACAGAGGGGGGGCCGATTTGTTCTTC. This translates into CASSHRGGADLFF.

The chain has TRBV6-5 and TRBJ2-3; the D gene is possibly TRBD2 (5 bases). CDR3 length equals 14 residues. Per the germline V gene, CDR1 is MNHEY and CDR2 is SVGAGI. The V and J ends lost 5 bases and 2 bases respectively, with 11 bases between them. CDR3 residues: CASSLRVYTDTQYF. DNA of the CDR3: TGTGCCAGCAGTCTGAGGGTATACACAGATACGCAGTATTTT.

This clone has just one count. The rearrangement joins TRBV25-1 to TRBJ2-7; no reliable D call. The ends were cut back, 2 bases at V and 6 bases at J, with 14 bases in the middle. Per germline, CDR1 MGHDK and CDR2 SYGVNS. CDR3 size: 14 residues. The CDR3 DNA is TGTGCCAGCAGTGAAGTACAGCTCCATGGCGAGCAGTACTTC. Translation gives CASSEVQLHGEQYF.

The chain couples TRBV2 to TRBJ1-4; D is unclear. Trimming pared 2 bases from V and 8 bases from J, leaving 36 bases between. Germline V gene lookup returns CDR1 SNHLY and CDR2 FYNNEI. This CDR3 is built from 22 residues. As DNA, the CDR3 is TGTGCCAGCAGTGAATTTATCTTACTCGGGGTTTTTGACCGTCTAGCCCCAGAAAAACTGTTTTTT. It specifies CASSEFILLGVFDRLAPEKLFF.

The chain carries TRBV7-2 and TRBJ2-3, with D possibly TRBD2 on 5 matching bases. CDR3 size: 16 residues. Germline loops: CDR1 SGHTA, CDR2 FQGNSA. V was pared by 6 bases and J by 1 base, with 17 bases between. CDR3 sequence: CASSYRIAGGTDTQYF. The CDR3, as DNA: TGTGCCAGCAGTTATCGGATAGCCGGGGGCACAGATACGCAGTATTTT.

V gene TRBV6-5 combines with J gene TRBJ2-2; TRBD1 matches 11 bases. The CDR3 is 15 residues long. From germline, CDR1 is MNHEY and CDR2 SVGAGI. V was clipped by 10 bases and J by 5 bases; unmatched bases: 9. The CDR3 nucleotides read TGTGCCACCGGGACAGGGGGAATCTTTACCGGGGAGCTGTTTTTT. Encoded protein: CATGTGGIFTGELFF.

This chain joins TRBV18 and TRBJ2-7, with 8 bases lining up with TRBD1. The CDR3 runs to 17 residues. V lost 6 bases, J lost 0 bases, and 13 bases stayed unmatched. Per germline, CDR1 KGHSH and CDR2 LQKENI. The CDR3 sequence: CASSTNPGTGSSYEQYF. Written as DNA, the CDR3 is TGTGCCAGCTCGACAAATCCCGGGACAGGAAGCTCCTACGAGCAGTACTTC.

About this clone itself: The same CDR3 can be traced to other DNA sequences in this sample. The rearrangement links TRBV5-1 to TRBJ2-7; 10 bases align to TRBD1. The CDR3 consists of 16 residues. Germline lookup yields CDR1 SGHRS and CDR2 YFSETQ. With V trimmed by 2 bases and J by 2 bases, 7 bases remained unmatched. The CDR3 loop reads CASSLSPGQGAYEQYF. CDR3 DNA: TGCGCCAGCAGCTTAAGTCCAGGACAGGGGGCCTACGAGCAGTACTTC.

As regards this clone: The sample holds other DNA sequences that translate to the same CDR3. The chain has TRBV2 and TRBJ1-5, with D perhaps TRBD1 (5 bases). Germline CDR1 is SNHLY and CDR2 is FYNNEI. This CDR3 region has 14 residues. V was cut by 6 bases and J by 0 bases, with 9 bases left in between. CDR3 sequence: CASSRDYSNQPQHF. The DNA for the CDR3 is TGTGCCAGCAGCCGGGACTATAGCAATCAGCCCCAGCATTTT.

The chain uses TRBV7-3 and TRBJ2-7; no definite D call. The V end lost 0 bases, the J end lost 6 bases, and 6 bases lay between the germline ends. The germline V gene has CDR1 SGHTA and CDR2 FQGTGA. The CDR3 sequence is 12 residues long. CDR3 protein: CASSLTPGEQYF. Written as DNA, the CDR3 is TGTGCCAGCAGCTTAACCCCAGGCGAGCAGTACTTC. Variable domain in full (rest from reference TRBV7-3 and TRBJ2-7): GAGVSQTPSNKVTEKGKYVELRCDPISGHTALYWYRQSLGQGPEFLIYFQGTGAADDSGLPNDRFFAVRPEGSVSTLKIQRTERGDSAVYLCASSLTPGEQYFGPGTRLTVT.